The next 32 T cell receptor beta chains were all read from a single sample in a study of T cell responses to AZD1222 COVID-19 vaccine. Using immunoSEQ multiplex PCR, the repertoire was profiled, and TCRdb retains in-frame clones only, with some absent. In the table there are some 140,000 clones, 92% of which are singletons. This specimen consisted of peripheral blood, obtained on day 0 of AZD1222 vaccination. Receptors originate from an adult in good health.

The V call is TRBV19, the J call TRBJ1-5; D is undetermined. The CDR3 consists of 11 residues. Germline values: CDR1 LNHDA, CDR2 SQIVND (reference sequence). With 4 bases removed from V and 8 bases from J, the gap between germline ends came to 6 bases. CDR3 nucleotides: TGTGCCAGTAGTAGCGCCGAGCCCCAGCATTTT. It is translated as CASSSAEPQHF.

This clone appeared once. V gene TRBV4-3 combines with J gene TRBJ2-1; D might be TRBD2 (5 bases). The V gene's germline CDR1 is LGHNA and CDR2 YSLEER. The ends were cut back, 5 bases at V and 1 base at J, with 12 bases in the middle. CDR3 length: 15 amino acids. The DNA of the CDR3 is TGCGCCAGCAGCGTGATAACGGGATCCTACAATGAGCAGTTCTTC. It yields the protein CASSVITGSYNEQFF.

The chain combines TRBV7-9 with TRBJ2-2; D is undetermined. The CDR3 contains 12 residues. The V gene's germline CDR1 is SEHNR and CDR2 FQNEAQ (reference sequence). V shed 8 bases and J shed 8 bases, with 12 bases lying between them. The CDR3 sequence is CASAATAGELFF. DNA of the CDR3: TGTGCCAGCGCGGCCACCGCGGGGGAGCTGTTTTTT.

The CDR3 sequence: CAISDLQGIPEAFF. In DNA form, the CDR3 reads TGTGCCATCAGTGATTTGCAGGGGATCCCTGAAGCTTTCTTT. This chain joins TRBV10-3 and TRBJ1-1; perhaps TRBD1 as D (6 bases). This CDR3 region has 14 residues. Germline lookup yields CDR1 ENHRY and CDR2 SYGVKD. Deletions cut 3 bases from V and 6 bases from J, with 14 bases between.

V and J are TRBV18 and TRBJ2-1, with 12 positions matching TRBD2. The CDR3 runs to 19 residues. Germline lookup yields CDR1 KGHSH and CDR2 LQKENI. The V gene end was trimmed by 3 bases and the J gene end by 0 bases; junction bases not matched to a gene: 9. The CDR3 nucleotides are TGTGCCAGCTCACCTGGACTAGCGGGGCCTAAGAACTCCTACAATGAGCAGTTCTTC. This encodes CASSPGLAGPKNSYNEQFF.

The chain links TRBV9 to TRBJ2-2, with a possible D match to TRBD1 (6 bases). The V gene's germline CDR1 is SGDLS and CDR2 YYNGEE. V was pared by 5 bases and J by 0 bases, with 11 bases between. CDR3 length equals 15 residues. The CDR3 region has the DNA TGTGCCAGCAGGTGGGACAACTCGAACACCGGGGAGCTGTTTTTT. It translates to CASRWDNSNTGELFF.

The genes are TRBV19 and TRBJ2-5; a possible D gene is TRBD2 (5 bases). Trimming took 10 bases from V and 5 from J, leaving 23 bases between them. CDR3 length: 15 residues. Germline CDR1 is LNHDA and CDR2 is SQIVND (reference sequence). The CDR3 bases are TGTGCCAACATGCGGGCCACCGATCTGATGGAGACCCAGTACTTC. Translating it yields CANMRATDLMETQYF.

V is TRBV3-1 (or the pseudogene TRBV3-2) and J is TRBJ1-5, with a weak D call TRBD1 (5 bases). Trimming removed 0 bases from V and 6 bases from J, with 9 bases in between. The CDR3 spans 14 residues. CDR1 and CDR2 (germline): LGHDT, YNNKEL (reference sequence). The CDR3 spells CASSQDLTGQPQHF. The CDR3 nucleotides read TGTGCCAGCAGCCAAGATCTAACAGGTCAGCCCCAGCATTTT.

V usage is TRBV11-3 and J usage is TRBJ1-1; D possibly corresponds to TRBD1 (5 bases). Trimming stripped 4 bases from V and 5 bases from J, with 14 bases between. The CDR3 runs 14 residues. Germline lookup yields CDR1 SGHNT and CDR2 YENEEA. The CDR3 here is CASSSDGANTEAFF. CDR3 nucleotides: TGTGCCAGCAGCTCGGACGGGGCGAATACTGAAGCTTTCTTT.

In DNA, the CDR3 is TGTGCCAGCAGCTTAGGCCAGCGGTACGAGCAGTACTTC. Translation: CASSLGQRYEQYF. The rearrangement links TRBV11-1 to TRBJ2-7, with D tentatively TRBD2 (5 bases). Germline assignment: CDR1 SGHAT and CDR2 FQDESV (reference sequence). The CDR3 runs to 13 residues. Deletions cut 1 base from V and 4 bases from J, with 8 bases between. The variable domain in full, completed from reference TRBV11-1 and TRBJ2-7, reads EAEVAQSPRYKITEKSQAVAFWCDPISGHATLYWYRQILGQGPELLVQFQDESVVDDSQLPKDRFSAERLKGVDSTLKIQPAELGDSAMYLCASSLGQRYEQYFGPGTRLTVT.

J is TRBJ2-5 and V is TRBV7-9, with D maybe TRBD1 (7 bases). The germline V and J ends were trimmed by 4 bases and 4 bases, with 16 bases remaining between them. CDR1 and CDR2 (germline): SEHNR, FQNEAQ (reference sequence). The CDR3 consists of 15 residues. Here the CDR3 reads CASSSIRQGGETQYF. CDR3 coding DNA: TGTGCCAGCAGCTCCATCCGACAGGGAGGAGAGACCCAGTACTTC.

The chain uses TRBV3-1 (or the pseudogene TRBV3-2) and TRBJ2-5; 12 nucleotides agree with TRBD1. The CDR3 totals 18 residues. Germline CDR1 and CDR2: LGHDT and YNNKEL (reference sequence). The V and J ends lost 0 bases and 7 bases, in that order; junction bases with no gene match: 12. The CDR3 nucleotides read TGTGCCAGCAGCCAAGAAGCGGGGACAGGGGGCGTTGTCGGGACCCAGTACTTC. It codes for CASSQEAGTGGVVGTQYF.

The chain has TRBV7-2 and TRBJ2-1, with D tentatively TRBD2 (6 bases). The CDR3 contains 13 residues. Germline assignment: CDR1 SGHTA and CDR2 FQGNSA. The V and J ends lost 5 bases and 8 bases respectively, with 13 bases between them. The CDR3 nucleotides read TGTGCCAGCAGCCCGCGGAGGGCCCATGAGCAGTTCTTC. The encoded protein is CASSPRRAHEQFF. Supplemented by reference TRBV7-2 and TRBJ2-1, the full variable domain reads GAGVSQSPSNKVTEKGKDVELRCDPISGHTALYWYRQSLGQGLEFLIYFQGNSAPDKSGLPSDRFSAERTGGSVSTLTIQRTQQEDSAVYLCASSPRRAHEQFFGPGTRLTVL.

The chain combines TRBV6-6 with TRBJ1-1, with a weak D call TRBD1 (5 bases). CDR1 and CDR2 (germline): MNHNY, SVGAGI (reference sequence). Trimming left V 8 bases short and J 4 bases short, with 23 bases between. CDR3 length: 16 amino acids. CDR3 sequence reads: CASVVSFQGPGTEAFF. The CDR3 coding sequence is TGTGCCAGCGTTGTATCGTTCCAGGGTCCGGGCACTGAAGCTTTCTTT.

The V call is TRBV18, the J call TRBJ1-5; weak D call: TRBD1 (5 bases). Between the trimmed V and J ends, which lost 0 bases and 4 bases, there was a span of 7 bases. Germline V gene data show CDR1 as KGHSH and CDR2 as LQKENI. The CDR3 runs 14 residues. DNA for the CDR3: TGTGCCAGCTCACCACCCAGGACAAATCAGCCCCAGCATTTT. This encodes CASSPPRTNQPQHF.

The rearrangement links TRBV6-5 to TRBJ1-5; D remains unclear. Per germline, CDR1 MNHEY and CDR2 SVGAGI. The CDR3 sequence is 13 residues long. Deletions cut 2 bases from V and 2 bases from J, with 4 bases between. The CDR3 is CASSYQGNQPQHF. The CDR3 DNA sequence: TGTGCCAGCAGTTACCAGGGCAATCAGCCCCAGCATTTT.

The chain joins TRBV14 to TRBJ1-4; D not resolved. The CDR3 is 16 amino acids. V shed 0 bases and J shed 0 bases, with 8 bases lying between them. Germline V gene data show CDR1 as SGHDN and CDR2 as FVKESK. In DNA form, the CDR3 reads TGTGCCAGCAGCCAAGATTACGGTGCAACTAATGAAAAACTGTTTTTT. Protein product: CASSQDYGATNEKLFF.

This chain links TRBV5-1 with TRBJ1-1; D unclear. V was shortened by 1 base and J by 4 bases, with 26 bases between the two germline ends. CDR3 length: 19 amino acids. Germline CDR1 reads SGHRS; CDR2 reads YFSETQ. This chain's CDR3 is CASSLYGGNRVTSGTEAFF. DNA for the CDR3: TGCGCCAGCAGCTTGTATGGCGGTAATAGGGTAACTTCGGGCACTGAAGCTTTCTTT. Full variable domain (outside the CDR3, taken from reference TRBV5-1 and TRBJ1-1): KAGVTQTPRYLIKTRGQQVTLSCSPISGHRSVSWYQQTPGQGLQFLFEYFSETQRNKGNFPGRFSGRQFSNSRSEMNVSTLELGDSALYLCASSLYGGNRVTSGTEAFFGQGTRLTVV.

The chain is built from TRBV5-5 and TRBJ1-4; TRBD1 matches at 7 bases. Germline assignment: CDR1 SGHKS and CDR2 YYEKEE (reference sequence). V lost 1 base to trimming and J lost 7 bases; unmatched junction nucleotides: 7. This CDR3 contains 15 residues. The CDR3: CASSLPTGRSEKLFF. The DNA for the CDR3 is TGTGCCAGCAGCTTGCCGACAGGGCGGAGTGAAAAACTGTTTTTT.

The chain recombines TRBV5-6 with TRBJ1-1; D perhaps matches TRBD1 (5 bases). The CDR3 loop spans 13 amino acids. V lost 4 bases and J lost 1, with 8 bases in between. From germline, CDR1 is SGHDT and CDR2 YYEEEE. The DNA of the CDR3 is TGTGCCAGCAGCCAACAGGCGAACACTGAAGCTTTCTTT. Translation gives CASSQQANTEAFF.

The V and J genes are TRBV7-2 and TRBJ1-1; 7 bases fit TRBD1. Germline V gives CDR1 SGHTA, CDR2 FQGNSA. Trimming took 4 bases from V and 4 from J; bases not matched to a gene: 6. This CDR3 is 14 amino acids long. CDR3 region: CASSSLWTGTEAFF. DNA of the CDR3: TGTGCCAGCAGCTCGCTCTGGACAGGCACTGAAGCTTTCTTT.

This rearrangement joins TRBV28 to TRBJ1-3; D uncertain. With 7 bases removed from V and 0 bases from J, the gap between germline ends came to 4 bases. The CDR3 has 12 amino acids. CDR1 is MDHEN, CDR2 SYDVKM, per germline. The CDR3 sequence: CASTLSGNTIYF. CDR3 DNA: TGTGCCAGCACGCTCTCTGGAAACACCATATATTTT.

The rearrangement joins TRBV20-1 to TRBJ2-1, with D possibly called TRBD1 or TRBD2 (6 bases each). CDR1 and CDR2 from the germline V gene are DFQATT and SNEGSKA (reference sequence). The CDR3 totals 10 residues. The V and J ends lost 2 bases and 14 bases respectively, with 10 bases between them. The CDR3, as DNA: TGCAGTGCTAGAAGGGGGGTCGAGTTCTTC. Amino acid sequence: CSARRGVEFF.

This sequence joins TRBV6-4 and TRBJ2-7; 12 bases match TRBD2. CDR3 length: 24 residues. Germline V gene lookup returns CDR1 MRHNA and CDR2 SNTAGT. The junction had 26 bases not matched to a gene; V was cut back by 2 bases and J by 0 bases. Here the CDR3 reads CASSDPCRELERTSGVVSSYEQYF. The CDR3 DNA is TGTGCCAGCAGTGACCCCTGCCGGGAGCTTGAACGGACTAGCGGGGTGGTAAGCTCCTACGAGCAGTACTTC.

The genes are TRBV6-1 and TRBJ1-5; D gene ambiguous. Germline V gene sequence: CDR1 MNHNS, CDR2 SASEGT. This CDR3 is 14 amino acids long. V was trimmed by 3 bases and J by 1 base, leaving 7 bases between them. CDR3 sequence reads: CASSDHISNQPQHF. In DNA form, the CDR3 reads TGTGCCAGCAGTGACCATATCAGCAATCAGCCCCAGCATTTT.

The chain joins TRBV19 to TRBJ2-4; tentatively, D is TRBD1 (5 bases). The V and J ends lost 5 bases and 4 bases respectively, with 15 bases between them. The CDR3 contains 15 residues. Per the germline V gene, CDR1 is LNHDA and CDR2 is SQIVND (reference sequence). The CDR3 DNA is TGTGCCAGTAGTCCCTACTCAGGGAAAAAAAACATTCAGTACTTC. This translates into CASSPYSGKKNIQYF.

This chain links TRBV6-1 with TRBJ1-1; D not certain. This CDR3 is 13 amino acids long. Deletions cut 1 base from V and 1 base from J, with 4 bases between. Germline values: CDR1 MNHNS, CDR2 SASEGT. The DNA of the CDR3 is TGTGCCAGCAGTGAAGGCGGGAACACTGAAGCTTTCTTT. Residues: CASSEGGNTEAFF.

This sequence joins TRBV19 and TRBJ1-2; 7 bases align to TRBD1. The germline V gene encodes CDR1 LNHDA and CDR2 SQIVND (reference sequence). The trim removed 5 bases at V and 2 bases at J, leaving 5 bases unmatched. This CDR3 is built from 14 residues. The CDR3 sequence: CASSPQGGNYGYTF. The CDR3 nucleotides are TGTGCCAGTAGTCCCCAGGGGGGCAACTATGGCTACACCTTC. Full variable domain (missing parts from reference TRBV19 and TRBJ1-2): DGGITQSPKYLFRKEGQNVTLSCEQNLNHDAMYWYRQDPGQGLRLIYYSQIVNDFQKGDIAEGYSVSREKKESFPLTVTSAQKNPTAFYLCASSPQGGNYGYTFGSGTRLTVV.

The table lists this clone with a few counts. The chain is built from TRBV4-3 and TRBJ1-5; D is undetermined. CDR1 and CDR2 (germline): LGHNA, YSLEER. The CDR3 runs 14 residues. Trimming cost V 0 bases and J 4 bases, with 7 bases left between them. This CDR3 reads CASSQDLGNQPQHF. In nucleotides, the CDR3 is TGCGCCAGCAGCCAAGATTTGGGGAATCAGCCCCAGCATTTT.

J is TRBJ1-4 and V is TRBV5-6; D gene ambiguous. The CDR3 is 16 amino acids. CDR1 and CDR2 (germline): SGHDT, YYEEEE. Trimming shortened V by 4 bases and J by 2 bases, and 15 bases separated the two germline ends. Here the CDR3 reads CASSLRTGATNEKLFF. The CDR3 coding sequence is TGTGCCAGCAGCCTAAGGACGGGTGCTACTAATGAAAAACTGTTTTTT. Complete variable domain (other parts from reference TRBV5-6 and TRBJ1-4): DAGVTQSPTHLIKTRGQQVTLRCSPKSGHDTVSWYQQALGQGPQFIFQYYEEEERQRGNFPDRFSGHQFPNYSSELNVNALLLGDSALYLCASSLRTGATNEKLFFGSGTQLSVL.

The chain carries TRBV19 and TRBJ2-3, with a tentative D call TRBD1 (6 bases). CDR3 size: 14 residues. Germline V CDR1 and CDR2: LNHDA, SQIVND (reference sequence). Between the trimmed V and J ends, which lost 5 bases and 1 base, there was a span of 10 bases. CDR3 residues: CASSPAGGTDTQYF. The CDR3 bases are TGTGCCAGTAGTCCAGCAGGGGGCACAGATACGCAGTATTTT.

This sequence joins TRBV3-1 (or the pseudogene TRBV3-2) and TRBJ2-1; 7 bases are a match to TRBD2. CDR3 length: 15 residues. The trim removed 3 bases at V and 5 bases at J, leaving 7 bases unmatched. CDR1 is LGHDT and CDR2 is YNNKEL in the germline V gene (reference sequence). In DNA, the CDR3 is TGTGCCAGCAGCCACCCCGGACTAGAGGACAATGAGCAGTTCTTC. Protein: CASSHPGLEDNEQFF.